This T cell receptor beta chain was profiled in a study of cytomegalovirus exposure and HLA in healthy donors. In the PCR, 60 Vbeta and 13 Jbeta primers were used. The table came from immunoSEQ multiplex PCR; TCRdb's copy has only in-frame clones and leaves some out. The profile shows 230,000 or so clones, over 90% of them singletons. With regard to this clone: The antigen is not known.

The study, taken as a whole, reports: Earlier analysis yielded a pattern in which most TCR beta V segments were productive about 90% or about 30% of the time.

This CDR3 is built from 14 residues. Trimming at V came to 4 bases and at J to 7 bases, leaving 9 bases not matched to a gene. CDR1 and CDR2 (germline): SGHNT, YENEEA. Sequencing was performed on PBMCs. The sequence derives from a girl aged 2-15 years in good health and CMV-seronegative. The genes are TRBV11-3 and TRBJ2-7; TRBD1 matches at 8 bases. CDR3 coding DNA: TGTGCCAGCAGCTCAGGGGGCGGGGTAGGAGAGCAGTACTTC. Its protein product is CASSSGGGVGEQYF.